This record covers a single TCR beta chain. This sample was included in a study of cytomegalovirus exposure and HLA in healthy donors. 13 Jbeta primers and 60 Vbeta primers were used for the PCR. Assay: immunoSEQ multiplex PCR; the TCRdb copy retains only in-frame clones and omits some. In the table there are some 120,000 clones, roughly 77% of which are singletons. V was clipped by 5 bases and J by 0 bases, with 17 bases between them. The CDR3 has 17 residues. CDR1 and CDR2 (germline): MDHEN, SYDVKM. Sequencing input: PBMCs. The genes are TRBV28 and TRBJ1-5; D is ambiguous. The clonotype comes from a man younger than 45 in good health and CMV-seronegative. The CDR3 coding sequence is TGTGCCAGCAGTCCTCCCCGGCGGCAGCTTAGCAATCAGCCCCAGCATTTT. Translation: CASSPPRRQLSNQPQHF.